One sample yielded the 10 T cell receptor beta chains listed below, sequenced in a study of STAT5B mutations in CD4+ large granular lymphocyte leukemia. Clones were read by immunoSEQ multiplex PCR, and TCRdb kept only the in-frame ones, dropping some. The sample has tens of thousands of clones, about three quarters seen once; the top ten hold approximately 1%. The source material was CD4+ T cells from blood buffy coats. Every receptor here comes from a human donor in good health.

This chain joins TRBV6-1 and TRBJ2-7, with D perhaps TRBD1 (6 bases). V lost 10 bases and J 0 bases, leaving 10 bases between the germline ends. The germline V gene encodes CDR1 MNHNS and CDR2 SASEGT. The CDR3 is 12 residues long. The CDR3 bases are TGTGCCACCCGGGACACCTCCTACGAGCAGTACGTC. The encoded protein is CATRDTSYEQYV.

This clone was counted a few times. The chain joins TRBV27 to TRBJ2-7; 7 nucleotides line up with TRBD2. V gave up 3 bases and J gave up 0 bases; unmatched junction bases: 8. This CDR3 is built from 16 residues. CDR1 is MNHEY, CDR2 SMNVEV, per germline (reference sequence). CDR3 amino acids: CASSFVRGGSSYEQYF. The CDR3 nucleotides are TGTGCCAGCAGTTTCGTGAGGGGCGGGAGCTCCTACGAGCAGTACTTC.

The chain has TRBV11-2 and TRBJ2-3; TRBD2 matches 10 bases. This CDR3 has 15 residues. Germline assignment: CDR1 SGHAT and CDR2 FQNNGV. Unmatched junction bases numbered 7, after V lost 4 bases and J lost 6 bases. CDR3 residues: CASSSRTSGLDTQYF. Written as DNA, the CDR3 is TGTGCCAGCAGCTCCAGGACTAGCGGACTTGATACGCAGTATTTT.

The chain combines TRBV10-2 with TRBJ2-3; TRBD2 matches 10 bases. The junction had 5 bases not matched to a gene; V was cut back by 4 bases and J by 1 base. This CDR3 region has 16 residues. Germline CDR1 is WSHSY and CDR2 is SAAADI. CDR3 in amino acids: CASSVERGGRTDTQYF. In DNA, the CDR3 is TGCGCCAGCAGTGTAGAGCGGGGGGGTCGCACAGATACGCAGTATTTT.

This sequence joins TRBV14 and TRBJ1-3; D call uncertain. The CDR3 contains 17 residues. Germline V lookup: CDR1 SGHDN, CDR2 FVKESK. Deletions cut 4 bases from V and 0 bases from J, with 16 bases between. Here the CDR3 DNA reads TGTGCCAGCAGCCCCCAAACGCCCGGGAGCTCTGGAAACACCATATATTTT. This gives the protein CASSPQTPGSSGNTIYF.

The chain is built from TRBV12-2 and TRBJ2-2; the listed D gene, TRBD1, was not tested against the DNA. TRBV12-2 is a recognized pseudogene. This CDR3 is 23 amino acids long. The CDR3 is CASRLGRELLADPGQGGAGELFF. The CDR3 DNA is TGTGCAAGTCGCTTAGGTAGGGAGCTATTAGCCGACCCAGGACAGGGAGGGGCCGGGGAGCTGTTTTTT.

The chain employs TRBV5-4 and TRBJ2-3; possible D gene TRBD2, 5 bases. Germline V lookup: CDR1 SGHNT, CDR2 YYREEE (reference sequence). The CDR3 covers 14 residues. V lost 3 bases to trimming and J lost 4 bases, with 12 bases between them. Here the CDR3 reads CASSSRSGADTQYF. The CDR3 nucleotides are TGTGCCAGCAGCTCACGGAGCGGCGCAGATACGCAGTATTTT.

This clone was seen more than once but under ten times. The chain couples TRBV6-1 to TRBJ2-7, with 13 bases matching TRBD2. This CDR3 is 14 amino acids long. Germline V gene sequence: CDR1 MNHNS, CDR2 SASEGT. Trimming cost V 7 bases and J 3 bases; bases outside gene matches: 3. CDR3 residues: CASKGLAGSYEQYV. CDR3 in DNA: TGTGCCAGCAAGGGACTAGCGGGGAGCTACGAGCAGTACGTC.

This clone was recorded a few times. The chain has TRBV7-2 and TRBJ1-2, with 10 bases matching TRBD1. The CDR3 loop spans 14 amino acids. Germline assignment: CDR1 SGHTA and CDR2 FQGNSA. The J segment lost 5 bases and the V segment lost 4 bases, leaving 4 bases of the junction unmatched. The CDR3 spells CASSSTGQGYGYTF. The DNA of the CDR3 is TGTGCCAGCAGCTCTACGGGACAGGGGTATGGCTACACCTTC.

V is TRBV5-5 and J is TRBJ2-2, with 8 bases aligning to TRBD2. V shed 2 bases and J 6 bases; nucleotides not matched to a gene: 6. This CDR3 is built from 15 residues. Germline lookup yields CDR1 SGHKS and CDR2 YYEKEE (reference sequence). CDR3 loop: CASSFGLAPAGELFF. The DNA of the CDR3 is TGTGCCAGCAGCTTTGGACTAGCTCCCGCCGGGGAGCTGTTTTTT. The full variable domain, in which reference TRBV5-5 and TRBJ2-2 provide the parts outside the CDR3, is DAGVTQSPTHLIKTRGQQVTLRCSPISGHKSVSWYQQVLGQGPQFIFQYYEKEERGRGNFPDRFSARQFPNYSSELNVNALLLGDSALYLCASSFGLAPAGELFFGEGSRLTVL.